One T cell receptor beta chain is described in this entry. Its antigen target is currently unknown. There are no base qualities to consult, and no much larger clone falls within one base. These data are taken from a study of blood T cell repertoires in COVID-19 (dated by TCRdb to 2020 to 2022). Regarding the complete study: Samples from collaborators originated in the United States, Italy and Spain and spanned both the acute and convalescent phases of COVID-19. Deeply sampled blood TCRbeta repertoires from subjects exposed to, actively infected with, or recovered from COVID-19 were included in the dataset. Where available, HLA class I and class II types were taken from metadata supplied by the sample provider and were not determined by assay-based typing. The prospective study material was composed of cDNA or gDNA derived from T cells, B-cell-depleted T cells, or PBMCs. Nearly every sample came with metadata listing a de-identified subject ID, COVID-19 status, age in years and sex. The repertoires were released in a freely available public database meant as a resource for research on the immune response to SARS-CoV-2. Samples came from the ongoing ImmuneRACE study (first 160 participants) plus 1,254 subjects from 6 global collaborators. What the study reported, not specific to this receptor: The amount of clinical and demographic metadata varied by source and participant and was provided uncurated.

TCRbeta CDR3 regions were amplified from genomic DNA using the immunoSEQ Assay, a bias-controlled multiplex PCR. In the paper's pipeline: The number of nucleated cells in each sample was estimated by amplification of reference gene primers within the assay. To quantify the absolute abundance of each unique TCRbeta CDR3 rearrangement, sequence reads were collapsed and filtered. For each sample, productive Simpson clonality was calculated by taking the square root of Simpson's diversity index across productive rearrangements. This is the immuneACCESS table as TCRdb keeps it, with only in-frame sequences that have V and J called. A part of the clones is gone; compared with another copy, unresolved V genes explain less than half, and the rest is unexplained. V, J and clone size derive from that table, while D and trimming were established from the DNA sequence. The sample table shows approximately 300,000 clones, and about 90% are seen once. 6.3% of the sample goes to the ten largest clones.

The CDR3 measures 17 amino acids from cysteine to phenylalanine. The DNA shown is the 51-base CDR3, in frame from base 1. From a lookup of the germline V gene (reference sequence), CDR1 and CDR2 are LGHDT and YNNKEL. At the junction V is shortened by 4 bases and J by 4 bases; bases outside the gene matches: 15. One collaborating source in Seattle enrolled patients while the patients were actively infected and followed the patients over time throughout the course of disease. Each collaborating institution followed its own protocols to collect whole blood in K2EDTA tubes. For TCRbeta analysis, collaborators shipped samples in one of three forms: frozen whole blood, isolated PBMCs, or DNA extracted from either of those sample types.

The receptor was isolated from a woman in her forties or fifties with COVID-19, enrolled during active disease. Sequenced input: peripheral blood. Rearrangement joined TRBV3-1 (or the pseudogene TRBV3-2) to TRBJ1-2, with 7 central nucleotides matching TRBD1. The CDR3 region has the sequence CASSLQGGSTSPYGYTF. The nucleotides are TGTGCCAGCAGCCTGCAGGGGGGCTCCACAAGCCCCTATGGCTACACCTTC.